These T cell receptor beta chains were read from a single sample in a study of regulatory T cells in long-lasting Graves disease. Using its own MiXCR run on the multiplex PCR reads, TCRdb lists one record per CDR3 protein. The sample lists hundreds of thousands of distinct CDR3 sequences; roughly 16% were seen once. The material sequenced was peripheral blood mononuclear cells (PBMCs), taken at new diagnosis, from a patient treated with antithyroid drugs. Receptors originate from a female donor with Graves disease. Each CDR3 is given with its conserved first and last residue. Each record gives: J gene, V gene, clone size, D gene, CDR3 protein, CDR3 DNA. The D gene is left open where the match is weak. Part of the rows lack a size; the others show once, few, many or a class for expanded clones.

>TRBJ2-7|TRBV10-3|NA|NA
CAISALGHFYEQYF
TGTGCCATCAGTGCTTTGGGACACTTCTACGAGCAGTACTTC
>TRBJ2-1|TRBV6-1|NA|TRBD2
CASRTKTSGISNEQFF
TGTGCCAGCAGAACAAAGACTAGCGGGATCTCCAATGAGCAGTTCTTC
>TRBJ2-3|TRBV2|NA|TRBD2
CASSPGLAGGGDTQYF
TGTGCCAGCAGCCCCGGACTAGCGGGAGGAGGGGATACGCAGTATTTT
>TRBJ2-1|TRBV27|NA|NA
CASTHRDGSYNEQFF
TGTGCCAGCACCCACCGGGACGGCTCCTACAATGAGCAGTTCTTC
>TRBJ2-1|TRBV24-1|few|NA
CATSGVAAGNPYEQFF
TGTGCCACCAGTGGAGTAGCGGCCGGGAATCCCTATGAGCAGTTCTTC
>TRBJ2-3|TRBV7-9|NA|NA
CASSLAGFPDTQYF
TGTGCCAGCAGCTTAGCCGGGTTCCCTGATACGCAGTATTTT
>TRBJ1-2|TRBV27|NA|NA
CASSSAGSDYGYTF
TGTGCCAGCAGTTCTGCAGGGAGTGACTATGGCTACACCTTC
>TRBJ2-5|TRBV27|many|TRBD2
CASSLRAGGGTQYF
TGTGCCAGCAGTTTACGAGCGGGGGGCGGAACCCAGTACTTC
>TRBJ2-5|TRBV29-1|many|NA
CSLPGGRGGQETQYF
TGCAGCCTCCCTGGTGGTCGAGGGGGCCAAGAGACCCAGTACTTC
>TRBJ2-1|TRBV28|many|NA
CAILGSDTASYNEQFF
TGTGCCATTCTTGGTTCGGACACGGCATCCTACAATGAGCAGTTCTTC
>TRBJ1-1|TRBV20-1|few|NA
CSAGPGGVVGVNTEAFF
TGCAGTGCTGGTCCCGGGGGGGTCGTAGGAGTGAACACTGAAGCTTTCTTT
>TRBJ2-5|TRBV9|many|NA
CASSVVGGGIQETQYF
TGTGCCAGCAGCGTAGTCGGGGGTGGGATCCAAGAGACCCAGTACTTC
>TRBJ2-7|TRBV28|NA|NA
CASSFGTRAYEQYF
TGTGCCAGCAGTTTCGGGACAAGAGCCTACGAGCAGTACTTC
>TRBJ2-2|TRBV27|NA|TRBD1
CASSIQGETGELFF
TGTGCCAGCAGTATACAGGGGGAGACCGGGGAGCTGTTTTTT
>TRBJ2-2|TRBV5-1|few|NA
CASSFFDTNTGELFF
TGCGCCAGCAGCTTTTTTGATACGAACACCGGGGAGCTGTTTTTT
>TRBJ1-3|TRBV20-1|many|NA
CSAREVELSTHGNTIYF
TGCAGTGCTAGAGAAGTGGAGTTGAGTACGCATGGAAACACCATATATTTT
>TRBJ2-3|TRBV27|many|TRBD2
CASTLGTSSTDTQYF
TGTGCCAGCACCTTGGGGACTAGCAGCACAGATACGCAGTATTTT
>TRBJ2-2|TRBV19|NA|TRBD1
CATLGTGNTGELFF
TGTGCCACCCTTGGGACAGGCAACACCGGGGAGCTGTTTTTT
>TRBJ2-2|TRBV20-1|many|NA
CSARTDTGELFF
TGCAGTGCTAGGACAGACACCGGGGAGCTGTTTTTT
>TRBJ2-1|TRBV7-9|NA|TRBD1
CASSLGGQGDYNEQFF
TGTGCCAGCAGCTTAGGGGGACAGGGGGACTACAATGAGCAGTTCTTC
>TRBJ2-2|TRBV11-2|many|NA
CASSATRQSGELFF
TGTGCCAGCAGCGCTACCCGACAGTCCGGGGAGCTGTTTTTT
>TRBJ2-1|TRBV10-3|NA|TRBD2
CAVTSGRGYNEQFF
TGTGCCGTAACTAGCGGGAGGGGATACAATGAGCAGTTCTTC
>TRBJ2-3|TRBV4-3|NA|NA
CASSQGLPDTQYF
TGCGCCAGCAGCCAAGGTTTGCCGGATACGCAGTATTTT
>TRBJ2-5|TRBV5-6|few|TRBD1
CASSLGQERETQYF
TGTGCCAGCAGCCTAGGACAGGAGCGGGAGACCCAGTACTTC
>TRBJ2-1|TRBV29-1|many|TRBD1
CSGKPTGGYLSYNEQFF
TGCAGCGGTAAGCCGACAGGGGGCTACCTTTCCTACAATGAGCAGTTCTTC
>TRBJ2-1|TRBV19|few|TRBD2
CASSLLSGGAFNEQFF
TGTGCCAGTAGCCTACTTAGCGGGGGGGCATTCAATGAGCAGTTCTTC
>TRBJ2-3|TRBV20-1|many|NA
CSAQFMGEKVPDTQYF
TGCAGTGCCCAGTTTATGGGGGAAAAGGTGCCAGATACGCAGTATTTT
>TRBJ2-7|TRBV10-3|few|NA
CAIRAGDYEQYF
TGTGCCATCAGGGCAGGGGACTACGAGCAGTACTTC
>TRBJ2-7|TRBV4-1|few|TRBD2
CASSHGSGRAGDEQYF
TGCGCCAGCAGCCACGGAAGCGGGAGGGCTGGCGACGAGCAGTACTTC
>TRBJ2-5|TRBV7-2|NA|TRBD2
CASSLGSGVEETQYF
TGTGCCAGCAGCTTAGGTAGCGGGGTTGAAGAGACCCAGTACTTC
>TRBJ1-2|TRBV6-1|few|NA
CASSDRFVYGYTF
TGTGCCAGCAGCGATCGGTTTGTCTATGGCTACACCTTC
>TRBJ2-1|TRBV7-9|many|TRBD2
CASSTQTSGRANEQFF
TGTGCCAGCAGCACGCAAACTAGCGGGAGGGCCAATGAGCAGTTCTTC
>TRBJ2-7|TRBV20-1|once|TRBD1
CSASRPGTGSSYEQYF
TGCAGTGCTAGCCGTCCCGGGACAGGGAGCTCCTACGAGCAGTACTTC
>TRBJ1-1|TRBV20-1|many|NA
CSAVSYRSWNTEAFF
TGCAGTGCCGTCTCTTACAGGTCTTGGAACACTGAAGCTTTCTTT
>TRBJ2-3|TRBV20-1|many|TRBD2
CSARLAGGPIDTQYF
TGCAGTGCTAGACTAGCGGGGGGGCCAATAGATACGCAGTATTTT
>TRBJ2-1|TRBV11-3|many|NA
CASSSTLGGADEQFF
TGTGCCAGCAGCTCCACCCTAGGAGGGGCGGATGAGCAGTTCTTC
>TRBJ2-5|TRBV6-5|NA|NA
CASSYRPSPQETQYF
TGTGCCAGCAGTTACCGACCGTCCCCCCAAGAGACCCAGTACTTC
>TRBJ2-6|TRBV2|many|NA
CAKERQDTGANVLTF
TGTGCCAAAGAAAGACAGGATACGGGGGCCAACGTCCTGACTTTC
>TRBJ1-1|TRBV14|few|NA
CASSPDLASAKAFF
TGTGCCAGCAGCCCTGATCTGGCCAGTGCGAAAGCTTTCTTT
>TRBJ2-2|TRBV18|NA|NA
CASSITRSGELFF
TGTGCCAGCTCCATAACTCGCTCCGGGGAGCTGTTTTTT
>TRBJ1-2|TRBV7-2|many|NA
CASSLGVGANYGYTF
TGTGCCAGCAGCTTAGGGGTGGGGGCGAACTATGGCTACACCTTC
>TRBJ2-2|TRBV6-2/TRBV6-3|many|NA
CASRSSSEPGELFF
TGTGCCAGCAGGTCGTCGAGCGAACCCGGGGAGCTGTTTTTT
>TRBJ1-2|TRBV20-1|many|NA
CSARPPGDYGYTF
TGCAGTGCTAGGCCCCCAGGGGACTATGGCTACACCTTC
>TRBJ2-7|TRBV13|many|NA
CASSLSNNEQYF
TGTGCCAGCAGCTTAAGTAACAACGAGCAGTACTTC
>TRBJ1-1|TRBV29-1|NA|NA
CSTSQGTQNTEAFF
TGCAGCACTAGTCAGGGTACCCAGAACACTGAAGCTTTCTTT
>TRBJ2-5|TRBV7-9|many|NA
CASSPMTIRGETQYF
TGTGCCAGCAGCCCGATGACTATACGGGGAGAGACCCAGTACTTC
>TRBJ2-7|TRBV6-1|many|NA
CASSIKTQGSYEQYF
TGTGCCAGCAGTATCAAAACCCAGGGATCCTACGAGCAGTACTTC
>TRBJ2-7|TRBV11-2|many|NA
CASSIQGGSSYEQYF
TGTGCCAGCAGCATACAGGGTGGGAGCTCCTACGAGCAGTACTTC
>TRBJ1-5|TRBV2|few|NA
CASRGGVGNQPQHF
TGTGCCAGCAGGGGGGGGGTAGGCAATCAGCCCCAGCATTTT
>TRBJ1-3|TRBV5-5|many|NA
CASSPDLGSGNTIYF
TGTGCCAGCAGCCCGGACCTGGGCTCAGGAAACACCATATATTTT
>TRBJ2-7|TRBV20-1|many|NA
CSARDLGIEQYF
TGCAGTGCTAGAGATCTCGGGATCGAGCAGTACTTC
>TRBJ2-3|TRBV7-9|many|NA
CASSFGADTQYF
TGTGCCAGCAGCTTTGGGGCGGATACGCAGTATTTT
>TRBJ1-1|TRBV10-3|many|NA
CAISGQQNTEAFF
TGTGCCATCTCAGGACAACAGAACACTGAAGCTTTCTTT